This passage covers 27 T cell receptor beta chains from one sample sequenced in a study of lymphopenia after photon versus proton radiotherapy. Libraries were prepared by immunoSEQ multiplex PCR; TCRdb keeps only in-frame clonotypes and omits some of them. The table records tens of thousands of clones, approximately 84% of them present only once. Material: peripheral blood, obtained from a patient treated with proton-based radiotherapy. The receptors originated from a man aged 60 to 75 with pancreatic cancer.

The V call is TRBV18, the J call TRBJ1-4; 7 nucleotides line up with TRBD1. CDR1 and CDR2 from the germline V gene are KGHSH and LQKENI. V shed 1 base and J 8 bases; nucleotides not matched to a gene: 7. This CDR3 spans 15 amino acids. Here the CDR3 DNA reads TGTGCCAGCTCACCACGAGAGGGGGCGCAGGAAAAACTGTTTTTT. Protein sequence: CASSPREGAQEKLFF.

This clone was observed a handful of times. The V gene is TRBV7-6, the J gene TRBJ1-4, with D perhaps matching TRBD1 (6 bases). This CDR3 has 12 residues. V was clipped by 3 bases and J by 13 bases, with 12 bases between them. Germline V gives CDR1 SGHVS, CDR2 FNYEAQ. CDR3 DNA sequence: TGTGCCAGCAGCTTCCGAGGGGGAACACTGTTTTTT. The encoded protein is CASSFRGGTLFF.

The chain is built from TRBV11-3 and TRBJ2-1, with 9 bases aligning to TRBD1. The CDR3 loop spans 16 amino acids. The J segment lost 8 bases and the V segment lost 5 bases, leaving 13 bases of the junction unmatched. CDR1 is SGHNT and CDR2 is YENEEA in the germline V gene. CDR3 DNA: TGTGCCAGCAGCCCGACGGGGACAGGGTCTCTCTATGAGCAGTTCTTC. The encoded protein is CASSPTGTGSLYEQFF.

V usage is TRBV19 and J usage is TRBJ1-5; TRBD1 matches at 12 bases. The CDR3 extends over 16 amino acids. V was pared by 5 bases and J by 8 bases, with 10 bases of the junction left unmatched. Germline V CDR1 and CDR2: LNHDA, SQIVND (reference sequence). The CDR3: CASSSSGTGGLKPQHF. In DNA form, the CDR3 reads TGTGCCAGTAGTTCGTCCGGGACAGGGGGCCTGAAGCCCCAGCATTTT. Full variable domain (outside the CDR3, taken from reference TRBV19 and TRBJ1-5): DGGITQSPKYLFRKEGQNVTLSCEQNLNHDAMYWYRQDPGQGLRLIYYSQIVNDFQKGDIAEGYSVSREKKESFPLTVTSAQKNPTAFYLCASSSSGTGGLKPQHFGDGTRLSIL.

In its sample, this clone was seen once. DNA for the CDR3: TGTGCCAGCAGTAGGCCGGGACAGGACTACAATGAGCAGTTCTTC. This translates into CASSRPGQDYNEQFF. The chain couples TRBV27 to TRBJ2-1; the match to TRBD1 covers 8 bases. Germline V gene lookup returns CDR1 MNHEY and CDR2 SMNVEV (reference sequence). This CDR3 comprises 15 residues. V shed 5 bases and J 3 bases; nucleotides not matched to a gene: 6.

The rearrangement uses TRBV5-4 and TRBJ2-5; D is unclear. The CDR3 runs to 14 residues. CDR1 and CDR2 from the germline V gene are SGHNT and YYREEE (reference sequence). Trimming cost V 2 bases and J 3 bases, with 11 bases left between them. The CDR3 is CASSFGRSEETQYF. In DNA form, the CDR3 reads TGTGCCAGCAGCTTCGGCAGGTCAGAAGAGACCCAGTACTTC. The variable domain in full, completed from reference TRBV5-4 and TRBJ2-5, reads ETGVTQSPTHLIKTRGQQVTLRCSSQSGHNTVSWYQQALGQGPQFIFQYYREEENGRGNFPPRFSGLQFPNYSSELNVNALELDDSALYLCASSFGRSEETQYFGPGTRLLVL.

This clone occurred a few times. This chain joins TRBV20-1 and TRBJ1-2; D is ambiguous. V lost 8 bases to trimming and J lost 4 bases, with 11 bases between them. Germline lookup yields CDR1 DFQATT and CDR2 SNEGSKA (reference sequence). The length of the CDR3 is 11 residues. The CDR3 loop reads CSMFSRYGYTF. The CDR3 nucleotides are TGCAGTATGTTTTCCCGCTATGGCTACACCTTC.

This chain connects TRBV19 to TRBJ2-1, with TRBD2 matching over 7 bases. Losses at the gene ends were 5 bases for V and 4 bases for J; bases not matched to a gene: 8. CDR1 is LNHDA, CDR2 SQIVND, per germline (reference sequence). The CDR3 consists of 15 residues. CDR3 in amino acids: CASSFSGIGYNEQFF. The CDR3 DNA is TGTGCCAGTAGTTTCAGCGGGATCGGATACAATGAGCAGTTCTTC.

The genes are TRBV29-1 and TRBJ2-2; weak D call: TRBD2 (6 bases). V was clipped by 6 bases and J by 0 bases, with 11 bases between them. This CDR3 spans 14 amino acids. Germline CDR1 SQVTM, CDR2 ANQGSEA. CDR3 region: CSVGSGPNTGELFF. The CDR3, as DNA: TGCAGCGTGGGTAGCGGCCCGAACACCGGGGAGCTGTTTTTT.

The chain has TRBV6-1 and TRBJ1-2; the D is unclear. Trimming pared 3 bases from V and 5 bases from J, leaving 7 bases between. The CDR3 sequence is 12 residues long. Germline lookup yields CDR1 MNHNS and CDR2 SASEGT. Here the CDR3 reads CASSDYNYGYTF. CDR3 nucleotides: TGTGCCAGCAGTGATTACAATTATGGCTACACCTTC.

The chain combines TRBV27 with TRBJ2-2; D might be TRBD1 (5 bases). The germline V gene has CDR1 MNHEY and CDR2 SMNVEV (reference sequence). The CDR3 is 18 amino acids. Trimming left V 1 base short and J 0 bases short, with 15 bases between. The CDR3 DNA sequence: TGTGCCAGCAGTTTATTCACGTGGGCAGGGACGAACACCGGGGAGCTGTTTTTT. Its translation: CASSLFTWAGTNTGELFF.

The rearrangement joins TRBV5-4 to TRBJ1-2; D gene ambiguous. This CDR3 has 15 amino acids. V was clipped by 0 bases and J by 2 bases, with 11 bases between them. Looked up from germline, CDR1 is SGHNT and CDR2 is YYREEE (reference sequence). Here the CDR3 reads CASSLGGGRNYGYTF. The CDR3 nucleotides read TGTGCCAGCAGCTTGGGCGGCGGAAGAAACTATGGCTACACCTTC.

CDR3 sequence: CASSSREGLYNEQFF. CDR3 sequence (DNA): TGTGCCAGCAGCTCACGGGAGGGCCTCTACAATGAGCAGTTCTTC. The V and J genes are TRBV11-3 and TRBJ2-1; TRBD2 matches 8 bases. Losses at the gene ends were 4 bases for V and 3 bases for J; bases not matched to a gene: 5. Germline V gene sequence: CDR1 SGHNT, CDR2 YENEEA. The CDR3 contains 15 residues.

The chain recombines TRBV6-4 with TRBJ1-5; D unresolved. The CDR3 covers 13 residues. Germline V gene sequence: CDR1 MRHNA, CDR2 SNTAGT. Trimming took off 2 bases at V and 9 bases at J, with 11 bases between the two ends. This chain's CDR3 is CASSDTPHGPQHF. CDR3 in DNA: TGTGCCAGCAGTGACACCCCCCATGGGCCCCAGCATTTT.

The chain links TRBV7-6 to TRBJ2-7; D gene uncertain. Trimming stripped 1 base from V and 2 bases from J, with 9 bases between. CDR3 length: 14 amino acids. Germline-derived CDR1 and CDR2 are SGHVS and FNYEAQ. The CDR3 coding sequence is TGTGCCAGCAGCTTAGATCCAGATACCTACGAGCAGTACTTC. Its translation: CASSLDPDTYEQYF.

V usage is TRBV28 and J usage is TRBJ1-2; TRBD1 is a possible D gene (6 bases). Germline V gene lookup returns CDR1 MDHEN and CDR2 SYDVKM. The CDR3 runs to 14 residues. V was cut by 4 bases and J by 6 bases, with 15 bases left in between. CDR3 in amino acids: CASSSGGASHGYTF. The CDR3 DNA follows: TGTGCCAGCAGTTCGGGGGGGGCGTCCCATGGCTACACCTTC.

The chain carries TRBV25-1 and TRBJ1-1; D call uncertain. CDR1 is MGHDK, CDR2 SYGVNS, per germline. The CDR3 runs to 11 residues. Trimming took off 7 bases at V and 3 bases at J, with 6 bases between the two ends. The CDR3 spells CASTGHTEAFF. The CDR3 DNA is TGTGCCAGCACCGGACACACTGAAGCTTTCTTT.

This chain joins TRBV19 and TRBJ2-2; D call uncertain. CDR3 size: 15 residues. CDR1 and CDR2 from the germline V gene are LNHDA and SQIVND (reference sequence). V lost 7 bases and J lost 0, with 12 bases in between. The CDR3 protein is CASNRPEPNTGELFF. CDR3 DNA: TGTGCCAGTAATAGACCGGAGCCGAACACCGGGGAGCTGTTTTTT.

J is TRBJ2-1 and V is TRBV5-1; 8 positions match TRBD1. Germline CDR1 is SGHRS and CDR2 is YFSETQ. The CDR3 is 15 residues long. The V and J ends lost 0 bases and 8 bases, in that order; junction bases with no gene match: 7. For the CDR3, the DNA is TGCGCCAGCAGCTTGGCCGCAGCAGGGGGCTATGAGCAGTTCTTC. Amino acid sequence: CASSLAAAGGYEQFF.

The rearrangement links TRBV6-1 to TRBJ1-5; D gene uncertain. Trimming pared 8 bases from V and 4 bases from J, leaving 12 bases between. This CDR3 region has 13 residues. Per the germline V gene, CDR1 is MNHNS and CDR2 is SASEGT. CDR3: CASLALVNQPQHF. The CDR3 region has the DNA TGTGCCAGCCTGGCTCTGGTGAATCAGCCCCAGCATTTT.

This clone has just a few counts. CDR3 sequence (DNA): TGTGCCAGCAGACGGGGGGATCAGCCCCAGCATTTT. It is translated as CASRRGDQPQHF. V is TRBV2 and J is TRBJ1-5; D perhaps matches TRBD1 (5 bases). The V and J ends lost 6 bases and 5 bases respectively, with 8 bases between them. The length of the CDR3 is 12 residues. Germline CDR1 and CDR2: SNHLY and FYNNEI. Filled out from reference TRBV2 and TRBJ1-5, the complete variable domain reads EPEVTQTPSHQVTQMGQEVILRCVPISNHLYFYWYRQILGQKVEFLVSFYNNEISEKSEIFDDQFSVERPDGSNFTLKIRSTKLEDSAMYFCASRRGDQPQHFGDGTRLSIL.

The rearrangement uses TRBV5-1 and TRBJ1-2; 9 nucleotides align to TRBD1. Germline V gene data show CDR1 as SGHRS and CDR2 as YFSETQ. CDR3 size: 16 residues. Trimming took 4 bases from V and 6 from J; bases not matched to a gene: 13. CDR3 amino acids: CASSPEPIQGANGYTF. The CDR3 coding sequence is TGCGCCAGCAGCCCGGAACCAATACAGGGGGCAAATGGCTACACCTTC.

V and J are TRBV19 and TRBJ1-1, with 7 bases identical to TRBD1. The germline gives CDR1 LNHDA, CDR2 SQIVND (reference sequence). With V trimmed by 5 bases and J by 1 base, 4 bases remained unmatched. The CDR3 is 14 residues long. CDR3 sequence reads: CASSEGQSNTEAFF. The DNA of the CDR3 is TGTGCCAGTAGTGAGGGACAGTCGAACACTGAAGCTTTCTTT.

The CDR3 DNA sequence: TGCGCCAGCAGTCCCAGGAGGTCGGCGGCTAACTATGGCTACACCTTC. Translating gives CASSPRRSAANYGYTF. The chain uses TRBV10-2 and TRBJ1-2; D is unclear. V dropped 5 bases and J dropped 0 bases, with 16 bases sitting between them. CDR1 is WSHSY and CDR2 is SAAADI in the germline V gene. The CDR3 runs 16 residues.

This chain connects TRBV27 to TRBJ1-3, with unresolved D. The V end lost 0 bases, the J end lost 1 base, and 13 bases lay between the germline ends. The CDR3 runs to 17 residues. Germline CDR1 is MNHEY and CDR2 is SMNVEV (reference sequence). This chain's CDR3 is CASSLSGLEGSGNTIYF. DNA for the CDR3: TGTGCCAGCAGTTTATCAGGCCTAGAAGGATCTGGAAACACCATATATTTT.

The chain recombines TRBV11-3 with TRBJ2-1, with D tentatively TRBD2 (6 bases). Germline assignment: CDR1 SGHNT and CDR2 YENEEA. CDR3 length: 17 amino acids. The V and J ends lost 5 bases and 4 bases respectively, with 21 bases between them. CDR3 nucleotides: TGTGCCAGCAGCCCTTTGTGGACCCTTGCGGGGTACAATGAGCAGTTCTTC. Translated: CASSPLWTLAGYNEQFF.

Notes on this clone: The conserved closing phenylalanine or tryptophan is absent in this CDR3, likely reflecting a read error. Because the CDR3's place on the DNA is in doubt, the DNA is left out and the CDR3 is given as listed by TCRdb. The V gene is TRBV10-3, the J gene TRBJ2-7; the D call TRBD1 from the table was never checked on the DNA. From germline, CDR1 is ENHRY and CDR2 SYGVKD. Inclusive of both ends, the CDR3 amounts to 17 amino acids. CDR3 protein: CAISELRLDRVRSGGAA.